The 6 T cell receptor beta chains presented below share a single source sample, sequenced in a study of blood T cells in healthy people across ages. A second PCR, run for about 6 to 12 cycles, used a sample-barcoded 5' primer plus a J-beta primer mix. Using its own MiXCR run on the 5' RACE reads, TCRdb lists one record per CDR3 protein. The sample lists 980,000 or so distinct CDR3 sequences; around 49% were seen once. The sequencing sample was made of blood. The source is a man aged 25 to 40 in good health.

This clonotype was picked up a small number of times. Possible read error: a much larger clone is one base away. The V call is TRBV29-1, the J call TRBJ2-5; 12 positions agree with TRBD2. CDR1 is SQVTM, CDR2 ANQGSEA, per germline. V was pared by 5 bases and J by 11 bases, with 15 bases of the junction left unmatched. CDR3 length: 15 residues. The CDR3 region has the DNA TGCAGCGTTAAGGAACTAGCGGGGGGCAAGGATGAGCAGTACTTC. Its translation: CSVKELAGGKDEQYF.

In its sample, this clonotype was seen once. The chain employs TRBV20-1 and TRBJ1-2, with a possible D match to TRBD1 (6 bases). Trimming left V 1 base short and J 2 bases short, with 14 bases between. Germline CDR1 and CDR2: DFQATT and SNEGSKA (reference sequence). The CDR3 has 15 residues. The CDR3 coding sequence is TGCAGTGCTAGAGTCGGGGGGCCGGGGAACTATGGCTACACCTTC. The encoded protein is CSARVGGPGNYGYTF.

The CDR3 nucleotides read TGCAGTGCTAGGGGTGAGGGGTCCTATAATTCACCCCTCCACTTT. Translated, it gives CSARGEGSYNSPLHF. V usage is TRBV20-1 and J usage is TRBJ1-6; D might be TRBD1 (5 bases). The CDR3 sequence is 15 residues long. The V end was cut by 3 bases, the J end by 1 base, with 10 bases between. CDR1 and CDR2 from the germline V gene are DFQATT and SNEGSKA (reference sequence).

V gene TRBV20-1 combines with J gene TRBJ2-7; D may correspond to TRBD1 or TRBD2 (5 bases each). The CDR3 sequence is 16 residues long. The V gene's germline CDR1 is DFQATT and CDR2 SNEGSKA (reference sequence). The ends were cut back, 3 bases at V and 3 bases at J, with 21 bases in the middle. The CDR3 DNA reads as TGCAGTGCTAGTGGCGGGCAGGGCAAGCTTAACTACGAGCAGTACTTC. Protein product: CSASGGQGKLNYEQYF.

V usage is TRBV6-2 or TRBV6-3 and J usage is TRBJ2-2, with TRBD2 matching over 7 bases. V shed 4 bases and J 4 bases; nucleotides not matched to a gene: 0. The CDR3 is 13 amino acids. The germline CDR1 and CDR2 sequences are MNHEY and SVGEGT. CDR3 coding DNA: TGTGCCAGCAGTTGGGGGGGCACCGGGGAGCTGTTTTTT. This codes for CASSWGGTGELFF.

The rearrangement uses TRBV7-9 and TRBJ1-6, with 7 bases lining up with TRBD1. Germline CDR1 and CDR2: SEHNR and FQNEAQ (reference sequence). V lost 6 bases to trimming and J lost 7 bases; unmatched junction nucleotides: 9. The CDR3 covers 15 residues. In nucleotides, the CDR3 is TGTGCCAGCAGTATTGGGACAGCACCGAATTCACCCCTCCACTTT. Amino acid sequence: CASSIGTAPNSPLHF.